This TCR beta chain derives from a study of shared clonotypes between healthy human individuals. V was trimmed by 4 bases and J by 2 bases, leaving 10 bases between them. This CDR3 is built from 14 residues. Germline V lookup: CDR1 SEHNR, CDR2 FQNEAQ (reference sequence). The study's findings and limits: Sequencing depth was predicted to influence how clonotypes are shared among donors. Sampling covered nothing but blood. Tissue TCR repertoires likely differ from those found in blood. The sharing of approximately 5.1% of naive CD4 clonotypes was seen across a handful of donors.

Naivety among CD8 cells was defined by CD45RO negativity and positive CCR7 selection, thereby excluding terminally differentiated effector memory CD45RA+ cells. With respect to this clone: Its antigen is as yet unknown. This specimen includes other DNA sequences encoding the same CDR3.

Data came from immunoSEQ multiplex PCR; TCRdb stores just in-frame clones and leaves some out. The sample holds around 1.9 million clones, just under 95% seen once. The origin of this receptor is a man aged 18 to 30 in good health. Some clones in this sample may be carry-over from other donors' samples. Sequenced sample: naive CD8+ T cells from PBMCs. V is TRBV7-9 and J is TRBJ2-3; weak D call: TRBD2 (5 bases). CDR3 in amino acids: CASSSSGFTDTQYF. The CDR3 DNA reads TGTGCCAGCAGCTCCAGCGGATTCACAGATACGCAGTATTTT.